Listed below are T cell receptor beta chains from one sample, sequenced in a study of shared clonotypes between healthy human individuals. Data came from immunoSEQ multiplex PCR; TCRdb stores just in-frame clones and leaves some out. The repertoire has fewer than 600,000 clones, roughly 78% of them found once; the top ten carry 10% to 15%. Material for sequencing was PBMCs. These TCRs come from a woman aged 40 to 50 in good health. Some clones in this sample may be carry-over from other donors' samples. Both conserved end residues are part of each CDR3. The D gene is left open where the match is weak. Expanded clones get a size class; other rows say once, few or many, or leave the size out.

>TRBV19|once|TRBJ2-3|NA
CASSSSGASTDTQYF
TGTGCCAGTAGCAGTAGCGGCGCTAGCACAGATACGCAGTATTTT
>TRBV6-5|NA|TRBJ2-3|NA
CASSLTAFTDTQYF
TGTGCCAGCAGTTTGACGGCTTTCACAGATACGCAGTATTTT
>TRBV29-1|NA|TRBJ1-2|NA
CSGAAGSYGYTF
TGCAGCGGAGCCGCAGGGAGCTATGGCTACACCTTC
>TRBV11-2|NA|TRBJ1-1|NA
CASSAQGSSTEAFF
TGTGCCAGCAGCGCGCAGGGCAGTTCCACTGAAGCTTTCTTT
>TRBV9|NA|TRBJ2-7|NA
CASSAGGLAGETGEQYF
TGTGCCAGCAGCGCAGGGGGGCTGGCGGGAGAGACCGGCGAGCAGTACTTC
>TRBV7-6|NA|TRBJ2-2|TRBD2
CASSASRSGTAGELFF
TGTGCCAGCAGCGCGTCTCGAAGCGGGACCGCCGGGGAGCTGTTTTTT
>TRBV23-1|NA|TRBJ2-1|NA
CASRGGPHEQFF
TGCGCCAGCAGGGGGGGCCCCCATGAGCAGTTCTTC
>TRBV28|NA|TRBJ2-7|NA
CASSSPGDPTYEQYF
TGTGCCAGCAGTTCTCCGGGAGACCCGACCTACGAGCAGTACTTC
>TRBV9|once|TRBJ2-1|NA
CASSGRDHLPLEQFF
TGTGCCAGCAGCGGCCGGGACCACCTCCCCTTGGAGCAGTTCTTC
>TRBV27|NA|TRBJ2-7|TRBD1
CASSSRGLYYEQYF
TGTGCCAGCAGTTCCAGGGGGTTATACTACGAGCAGTACTTC
>TRBV28|many|TRBJ2-2|NA
CASPPSMDTNTGELFF
TGTGCCAGTCCTCCTTCGATGGACACGAACACCGGGGAGCTGTTTTTT
>TRBV2|NA|TRBJ2-7|NA
CASTRNPYEQYF
TGTGCCAGCACGAGGAATCCCTACGAGCAGTACTTC
>TRBV10-3|once|TRBJ2-7|TRBD1
CAISDVGQGINEQYF
TGTGCCATCAGTGACGTGGGACAGGGGATAAACGAGCAGTACTTC
>TRBV7-9|NA|TRBJ1-3|NA
CASISAKAASGNTIYF
TGTGCCAGCATTTCGGCCAAGGCTGCCTCTGGAAACACCATATATTTT
>TRBV28|NA|TRBJ2-1|TRBD2
CASRGTSSYNEQFF
TGTGCCAGCAGAGGGACTAGTTCCTACAATGAGCAGTTCTTC
>TRBV2|NA|TRBJ2-7|TRBD2
CASKRDSTYEQYF
TGTGCCAGCAAGCGGGACTCCACCTACGAGCAGTACTTC
>TRBV5-4|NA|TRBJ2-4|NA
CASSNDPSGDIQYF
TGTGCCAGCAGCAACGACCCTTCCGGAGACATTCAGTACTTC
>TRBV11-2|NA|TRBJ1-5|NA
CASSLDRGGNQPQHF
TGTGCCAGCAGCTTAGATCGAGGGGGCAATCAGCCCCAGCATTTT
>TRBV16|NA|TRBJ2-3|NA
CASSQWDHKDTQYF
TGTGCCAGCAGCCAATGGGACCATAAAGATACGCAGTATTTT
>TRBV28|NA|TRBJ2-7|TRBD1
CASSFLIAPGTGYEQYF
TGTGCCAGCAGTTTCCTTATCGCCCCCGGGACAGGCTACGAGCAGTACTTC
>TRBV6-6|few|TRBJ1-5|NA
CASRMDTYYSNQPQHF
TGTGCCAGCCGGATGGACACATACTATAGCAATCAGCCCCAGCATTTT
>TRBV5-1|NA|TRBJ2-2|NA
CASSLDGDNTGELFF
TGCGCCAGCAGCTTGGACGGGGATAACACCGGGGAGCTGTTTTTT
>TRBV2|NA|TRBJ2-5|NA
CASSETGGETQYF
TGTGCCAGCAGCGAGACAGGTGGAGAGACCCAGTACTTC
>TRBV5-1|NA|TRBJ2-5|NA
CASSATGIDAEETQYF
TGCGCCAGCAGCGCGACTGGAATCGACGCTGAAGAGACCCAGTACTTC
>TRBV7-3|NA|TRBJ2-2|TRBD2
CASSPRTSGNTGELFF
TGTGCCAGCAGCCCCAGGACTAGCGGAAACACCGGGGAGCTGTTTTTT
>TRBV2|NA|TRBJ1-3|TRBD1
CASSWTGDVSGNTIYF
TGTGCCAGCAGCTGGACAGGGGATGTCTCTGGAAACACCATATATTTT
>TRBV27|NA|TRBJ2-1|TRBD2
CASSPRDYGNEQFF
TGTGCCAGCAGTCCCCGGGACTACGGCAATGAGCAGTTCTTC
>TRBV27|NA|TRBJ2-1|NA
CASSTSRNEQFF
TGTGCCAGCAGTACCTCTCGCAATGAGCAGTTCTTC
>TRBV6-1|NA|TRBJ2-7|TRBD1
CASRAPGQLTYEQYF
TGTGCCAGCAGGGCTCCGGGACAGTTAACCTACGAGCAGTACTTC
>TRBV7-2|few|TRBJ2-1|TRBD1
CASSYQPNRGKEQFF
TGTGCCAGCAGCTACCAACCAAACAGGGGTAAGGAGCAGTTCTTC
>TRBV18|NA|TRBJ1-1|NA
CASSLRTDPNTEAFF
TGTGCCAGCTCACTCCGGACAGATCCTAACACTGAAGCTTTCTTT
>TRBV2|NA|TRBJ1-5|NA
CASSGTGQQPQHF
TGTGCCAGCAGCGGAACCGGACAGCAGCCCCAGCATTTT
>TRBV7-7|NA|TRBJ2-1|NA
CASSPRTTSYNEQFF
TGTGCTAGCAGCCCGCGGACTACCTCCTACAATGAGCAGTTCTTC